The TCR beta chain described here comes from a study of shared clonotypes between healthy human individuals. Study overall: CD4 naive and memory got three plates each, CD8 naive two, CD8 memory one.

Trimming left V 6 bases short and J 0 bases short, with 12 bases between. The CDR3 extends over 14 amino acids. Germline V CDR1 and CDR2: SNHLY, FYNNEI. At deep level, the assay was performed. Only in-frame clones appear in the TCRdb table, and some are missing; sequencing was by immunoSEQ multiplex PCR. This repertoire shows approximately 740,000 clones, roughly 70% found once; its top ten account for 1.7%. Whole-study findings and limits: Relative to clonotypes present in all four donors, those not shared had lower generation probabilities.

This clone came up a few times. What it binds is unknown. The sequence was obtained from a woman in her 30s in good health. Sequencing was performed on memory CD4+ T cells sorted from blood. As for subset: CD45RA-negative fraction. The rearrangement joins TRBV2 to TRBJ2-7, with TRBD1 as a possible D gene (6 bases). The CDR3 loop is CASSHGQSSYEQYF. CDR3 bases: TGTGCCAGCAGCCACGGACAGAGCTCCTACGAGCAGTACTTC.